The present T cell receptor beta chain was sequenced within a study of sequential checkpoint blockade in melanoma. Study context: DNA from 91 pretreatment tumor samples underwent TCRβ immunosequencing.

This CDR3 has 14 residues. The germline gives CDR1 SGHNT, CDR2 YENEEA. The germline V and J ends were trimmed by 1 base and 1 base, with 8 bases remaining between them. This sample's treatment: randomized to nivolumab then ipilimumab (arm A) or the reverse (arm B). This clone was detected many times. Its antigen is currently unknown. This table comes from immunoSEQ multiplex PCR, and its TCRdb copy is limited to in-frame clones, with some not included. This sample has around 2,900 clones, with approximately 20% found just once. General study points: Mutational load did not correlate with tumor T-cell fraction or clonality.

The sequencing used tumor tissue (inferred from file names), collected from a patient given nivolumab and ipilimumab in sequence. This sequence originates from a human donor with melanoma. This chain connects TRBV11-3 to TRBJ2-7, with D hard to call. CDR3 protein: CASSLGLESYEQYF. DNA for the CDR3: TGTGCCAGCAGCTTAGGACTGGAATCCTACGAGCAGTACTTC.